This record concerns one TCR beta chain sequence. Its antigen remains unidentified. These data come from a study of CD8+CD57+ T cells in acquired aplastic anemia. Findings and limits, study-wide: Overlap between patients and controls comprised some 31 CD8+ CDR3 sequences. Simpson's diversity of CD8+ cells was not significantly different in patients compared with controls.

Both TCR beta VDJ combination and CDR3 sequence profiling were carried out. Genomic DNA was the template for this profiling. Each CDR3 protein is one row after TCRdb ran MiXCR on the reads. The sample consists of under 200,000 distinct CDR3 sequences, 55% to 80% of them appearing once. Sequencing used sorted CD4+, CD8+, or CD8+CD57+ T cells (not recorded which) from PBMCs. This sequence was found in a human donor in good health.

The CDR3 region is CASSLLTGVKNIQYF. The CDR3 DNA is TGTGCCAGCAGCTTGCTGACAGGGGTAAAAAACATTCAGTACTTC. The chain uses TRBV5-8 and TRBJ2-4; 8 nucleotides agree with TRBD1. Trimming at V came to 1 base and at J to 4 bases, leaving 4 bases not matched to a gene. The CDR3 has 15 amino acids. Germline CDR1 SGHTS, CDR2 YDEGEE. Filled out from reference TRBV5-8 and TRBJ2-4, the complete variable domain reads EAGVTQSPTHLIKTRGQQATLRCSPISGHTSVYWYQQALGLGLQFLLWYDEGEERNRGNFPPRFSGRQFPNYSSELNVNALELEDSALYLCASSLLTGVKNIQYFGAGTRLSVL.